This TCR beta chain was identified in a study of cytomegalovirus exposure and HLA in healthy donors. Study-level results: HLA alleles showed associations with around 15,000 TCR beta sequences in a later analysis, at a 0.05 false discovery rate.

Germline V gene data show CDR1 as MGHRA and CDR2 as YSYEKL. This CDR3 spans 15 amino acids. V shed 4 bases, J shed 4 bases, and the junction held 8 bases outside the gene matches. Concerning this clone itself: Its target is not known.

The PCR had 60 Vbeta and 13 Jbeta primers. The repertoire was sequenced with immunoSEQ multiplex PCR; TCRdb's copy has only in-frame clones and lacks some. This table holds 180,000 or so clones, 75% to 85% found once. This receptor was identified in a man in his late teens or twenties in good health and CMV-seronegative. The rearrangement links TRBV4-1 to TRBJ2-7; 9 nucleotides match TRBD1. Sample: PBMCs. The CDR3 DNA reads TGCGCCAGCAGCCCAGGGACAGGGCCCCCATACGAGCAGTACTTC. It translates to CASSPGTGPPYEQYF.